The rows below give T cell receptor beta chains drawn from one sample of a study of blood T cell repertoires in COVID-19. Generated by immunoSEQ multiplex PCR, the TCRdb table keeps only in-frame clones and is missing some. The sample holds 100,000 to 120,000 clones, about 75% seen once. The material sequenced was peripheral blood. These receptors were taken from a woman between 70 and 85 years old with acute or convalescent COVID-19. Both conserved end residues are part of each CDR3. The D gene is left open where the match is weak. Some rows have no size entry. The others give once, few or many, or a class for an expanded clone.

clone_size: -
cdr3_length: 15
v_call: TRBV19
j_call: TRBJ1-5
d_call: TRBD1
cdr3_nt: TGTGCCAGTAGTATGTCACAGGGGGCGGGTGGATCCCAGCATTTT
cdr3_aa: CASSMSQGAGGSQHF

clone_size: -
cdr3_length: 15
v_call: TRBV6-5
j_call: TRBJ2-2
d_call: TRBD2
cdr3_nt: TGTGCCAGCACCCCACGGACTAGCGGGGCCGGGGAGCTGTTTTTT
cdr3_aa: CASTPRTSGAGELFF

clone_size: -
cdr3_length: 13
v_call: TRBV10-1
j_call: TRBJ2-1
d_call: -
cdr3_nt: TGCGCCAGCAGTGCTGACAATTACAATGAGCAGTTCTTC
cdr3_aa: CASSADNYNEQFF

clone_size: -
cdr3_length: 17
v_call: TRBV5-4
j_call: TRBJ2-3
d_call: -
cdr3_nt: TGTGCCAGCAGTTCTGACCCGACTAGATCTAGCACAGATACGCAGTATTTT
cdr3_aa: CASSSDPTRSSTDTQYF

clone_size: -
cdr3_length: 12
v_call: TRBV7-9
j_call: TRBJ2-7
d_call: -
cdr3_nt: TGTGCCAGCAGCGGTAGGGGCTACGAGCAGTACTTC
cdr3_aa: CASSGRGYEQYF

clone_size: -
cdr3_length: 10
v_call: TRBV30
j_call: TRBJ2-7
d_call: -
cdr3_nt: TGTGCCTGGGGTTACTACGAGCAGTACTTC
cdr3_aa: CAWGYYEQYF

clone_size: -
cdr3_length: 14
v_call: TRBV4-3
j_call: TRBJ2-3
d_call: -
cdr3_nt: TGCGCCAGCAGCCAAGGGGGGGTTTCAGATACGCAGTATTTT
cdr3_aa: CASSQGGVSDTQYF

clone_size: -
cdr3_length: 15
v_call: TRBV30
j_call: TRBJ1-6
d_call: TRBD1
cdr3_nt: TGTGCCTGGAGTGTCCAGACAGGGGGTGGTTCACCCCTCCACTTT
cdr3_aa: CAWSVQTGGGSPLHF

clone_size: -
cdr3_length: 17
v_call: TRBV21-1
j_call: TRBJ1-2
d_call: -
cdr3_nt: TGTGCCAGCGGTAAGGGTAGACAGGGGAAGGGGCCCTATGGCTACACCTTC
cdr3_aa: CASGKGRQGKGPYGYTF

clone_size: -
cdr3_length: 19
v_call: TRBV28
j_call: TRBJ1-5
d_call: TRBD1
cdr3_nt: TGTGCCAGCAGTTGGTCCCTAAAGGGCCCGGACAGGGTAAACCAGCCCCAGCATTTT
cdr3_aa: CASSWSLKGPDRVNQPQHF

clone_size: once
cdr3_length: 15
v_call: TRBV6-2/TRBV6-3
j_call: TRBJ1-5
d_call: TRBD1
cdr3_nt: TGTGCCAGCAGTTACGGGACAGGGGGAAATCAGCCCCAGCATTTT
cdr3_aa: CASSYGTGGNQPQHF

clone_size: few
cdr3_length: 13
v_call: TRBV6-5
j_call: TRBJ1-2
d_call: -
cdr3_nt: TGTGCCAGCAGAGAGACGGACAGTCGCGGCTACACCTTC
cdr3_aa: CASRETDSRGYTF

clone_size: once
cdr3_length: 12
v_call: TRBV19
j_call: TRBJ1-2
d_call: -
cdr3_nt: TGTGCCAGTAGTAATCTTAAAGGACAGTACACCTTC
cdr3_aa: CASSNLKGQYTF

clone_size: -
cdr3_length: 19
v_call: TRBV5-5
j_call: TRBJ2-3
d_call: -
cdr3_nt: TGTGCCAGCAGCTTACGGACGGCCCCTAACTTTCCAAGGGGAGATACGCAGTATTTT
cdr3_aa: CASSLRTAPNFPRGDTQYF

clone_size: once
cdr3_length: 17
v_call: TRBV7-2
j_call: TRBJ2-2
d_call: TRBD2
cdr3_nt: TGTGCCAGCAGCGAACCTAGCGGGGGGGCTCTAACCGGGGAGCTGTTTTTT
cdr3_aa: CASSEPSGGALTGELFF

clone_size: -
cdr3_length: 15
v_call: TRBV18
j_call: TRBJ1-5
d_call: TRBD1
cdr3_nt: TGTGCCAGCTCACCCGACAGGGGTGGCAATCAGCCCCAGCATTTT
cdr3_aa: CASSPDRGGNQPQHF

clone_size: -
cdr3_length: 16
v_call: TRBV21-1
j_call: TRBJ1-2
d_call: -
cdr3_nt: TGTGCCAGCAGCAAACTCGAAAAGGCCGGAGTCTATGGCTACACCTTC
cdr3_aa: CASSKLEKAGVYGYTF

clone_size: -
cdr3_length: 16
v_call: TRBV5-1
j_call: TRBJ1-4
d_call: -
cdr3_nt: TGCGCCAGCAGCTCCGCCGACAGCACAACTAATGAAAAACTGTTTTTT
cdr3_aa: CASSSADSTTNEKLFF

clone_size: -
cdr3_length: 13
v_call: TRBV2
j_call: TRBJ2-4
d_call: -
cdr3_nt: TGTGCCAGCAGGGGCACTCTCAAAAACATTCAGTACTTC
cdr3_aa: CASRGTLKNIQYF

clone_size: -
cdr3_length: 17
v_call: TRBV27
j_call: TRBJ2-3
d_call: TRBD2
cdr3_nt: TGTGCCAGCAGTTTATACCCCCCTAGCGGGGGTGGAGATACGCAGTATTTT
cdr3_aa: CASSLYPPSGGGDTQYF

clone_size: -
cdr3_length: 17
v_call: TRBV7-2
j_call: TRBJ2-2
d_call: TRBD2
cdr3_nt: TGTGCCAGCAGCTCACCCTCGGGGGGGCGGAACACCGGGGAGCTGTTTTTT
cdr3_aa: CASSSPSGGRNTGELFF

clone_size: few
cdr3_length: 12
v_call: TRBV30
j_call: TRBJ2-5
d_call: -
cdr3_nt: TGTGCCTGGAGTAGGGGGTACGAGACCCAGTACTTC
cdr3_aa: CAWSRGYETQYF

clone_size: once
cdr3_length: 14
v_call: TRBV25-1
j_call: TRBJ2-7
d_call: -
cdr3_nt: TGTGCCAGCAGTAACGCCGGGACACTATACGAGCAGTACTTC
cdr3_aa: CASSNAGTLYEQYF

clone_size: -
cdr3_length: 14
v_call: TRBV6-5
j_call: TRBJ1-2
d_call: TRBD1
cdr3_nt: TGTGCCAGCAGCCGCGGACAGGGGTGGTATGGCTACACCTTC
cdr3_aa: CASSRGQGWYGYTF

clone_size: -
cdr3_length: 15
v_call: TRBV4-3
j_call: TRBJ2-1
d_call: TRBD2
cdr3_nt: TGCGCCAGCAGCAAGGGACTAGCGGGGAGCGGTGAGCAGTTCTTC
cdr3_aa: CASSKGLAGSGEQFF

clone_size: -
cdr3_length: 14
v_call: TRBV7-9
j_call: TRBJ1-4
d_call: -
cdr3_nt: TGTGCCAGCAGCTCGTCCGGGTCGGGTGAAAAACTGTTTTTT
cdr3_aa: CASSSSGSGEKLFF

clone_size: -
cdr3_length: 16
v_call: TRBV19
j_call: TRBJ2-4
d_call: -
cdr3_nt: TGTGCCAGTATGAGGAGTGGCTTACTAGCCAAAAACATTCAGTACTTC
cdr3_aa: CASMRSGLLAKNIQYF

clone_size: once
cdr3_length: 15
v_call: TRBV9
j_call: TRBJ2-3
d_call: -
cdr3_nt: TGTGCCAGCAGCGGTCCAGTAACCCGCACAGATACGCAGTATTTT
cdr3_aa: CASSGPVTRTDTQYF

clone_size: -
cdr3_length: 12
v_call: TRBV6-5
j_call: TRBJ2-3
d_call: -
cdr3_nt: TGTGCCAGCATGGGGGCGGGAGATACGCAGTATTTT
cdr3_aa: CASMGAGDTQYF

clone_size: -
cdr3_length: 14
v_call: TRBV19
j_call: TRBJ1-5
d_call: -
cdr3_nt: TGTGCCAGTAGACTCACAGGGATTACTCAGCCCCAGCATTTT
cdr3_aa: CASRLTGITQPQHF

clone_size: -
cdr3_length: 13
v_call: TRBV5-1
j_call: TRBJ2-3
d_call: -
cdr3_nt: TGCGCCAGCAGCTTGGACAGGGTCGAGGCGCAGTATTTT
cdr3_aa: CASSLDRVEAQYF

clone_size: -
cdr3_length: 14
v_call: TRBV5-4
j_call: TRBJ2-4
d_call: TRBD2
cdr3_nt: TGTGCCAGCAGCTCCTGGGGGACTACAAACATTCAGTACTTC
cdr3_aa: CASSSWGTTNIQYF

clone_size: -
cdr3_length: 16
v_call: TRBV14
j_call: TRBJ2-3
d_call: TRBD2
cdr3_nt: TGTGCCAGCAGCCAGACCGGGACTAGCTTTTGGGATACGCAGTATTTT
cdr3_aa: CASSQTGTSFWDTQYF

clone_size: -
cdr3_length: 16
v_call: TRBV6-5
j_call: TRBJ2-7
d_call: TRBD2
cdr3_nt: TGTGCCAGCAGTTACTCGAGTAGCGGGGGGGCTGGCGAGCAGTACTTC
cdr3_aa: CASSYSSSGGAGEQYF

clone_size: -
cdr3_length: 14
v_call: TRBV5-1
j_call: TRBJ2-3
d_call: -
cdr3_nt: TGCGCCAGCAGGACGGGACAAAACACAGATACGCAGTATTTT
cdr3_aa: CASRTGQNTDTQYF

clone_size: -
cdr3_length: 17
v_call: TRBV19
j_call: TRBJ2-1
d_call: TRBD2
cdr3_nt: TGTGCCAGTAGTAGACTAGCGGGGGGGAGCTCCTACAATGAGCAGTTCTTC
cdr3_aa: CASSRLAGGSSYNEQFF

clone_size: few
cdr3_length: 14
v_call: TRBV7-9
j_call: TRBJ2-3
d_call: -
cdr3_nt: TGTGCCAGCAGCCTCACCCTAGGCACAGATACGCAGTATTTT
cdr3_aa: CASSLTLGTDTQYF

clone_size: -
cdr3_length: 13
v_call: TRBV28
j_call: TRBJ1-3
d_call: -
cdr3_nt: TGTGCCACTTCGCGGGACGCTGGAAACACCATATATTTT
cdr3_aa: CATSRDAGNTIYF

clone_size: -
cdr3_length: 18
v_call: TRBV10-2
j_call: TRBJ2-7
d_call: TRBD1
cdr3_nt: TGCGCCAGCAAAGGAAGTGGGACAGGGGGTGGAGGCTCCTACGAGCAGTACTTC
cdr3_aa: CASKGSGTGGGGSYEQYF

clone_size: many
cdr3_length: 14
v_call: TRBV7-2
j_call: TRBJ2-2
d_call: -
cdr3_nt: TGTGCCAGCACCCAGGGTGGTCGCGCCGGGGAGCTGTTTTTT
cdr3_aa: CASTQGGRAGELFF

clone_size: -
cdr3_length: 13
v_call: TRBV28
j_call: TRBJ1-1
d_call: TRBD1
cdr3_nt: TGTGCCAGCAGTGGACAGACAGGGGTCGGAGCTTTCTTT
cdr3_aa: CASSGQTGVGAFF

clone_size: many
cdr3_length: 13
v_call: TRBV7-6
j_call: TRBJ1-2
d_call: TRBD1
cdr3_nt: TGTGCCAGCAGCGCAGGACAGGGACGTGGCTACACCTTC
cdr3_aa: CASSAGQGRGYTF

clone_size: -
cdr3_length: 13
v_call: TRBV5-4
j_call: TRBJ1-2
d_call: -
cdr3_nt: TGTGCCGGAAAACAGGGCGCACTGGTGGGCTACACCTTC
cdr3_aa: CAGKQGALVGYTF